This T cell receptor beta chain was sequenced during a study of blood T cell repertoires in COVID-19. Sequencing used immunoSEQ multiplex PCR; TCRdb keeps in-frame clones, though not all of them. The sample includes a few hundred thousand clones, approximately 90% of them seen just once. Germline CDR1 SQVTM, CDR2 ANQGSEA. This CDR3 comprises 13 residues. V lost 4 bases, J lost 9 bases, and 4 bases stayed unmatched. The receptor was isolated from a man younger than 40 with acute or convalescent COVID-19. Sequences were obtained from peripheral blood. The rearrangement joins TRBV29-1 to TRBJ1-6; 9 positions match TRBD1. CDR3 sequence: CSVVETGGSPLHF. The CDR3 DNA is TGCAGCGTTGTCGAGACAGGGGGTTCACCCCTCCACTTT.